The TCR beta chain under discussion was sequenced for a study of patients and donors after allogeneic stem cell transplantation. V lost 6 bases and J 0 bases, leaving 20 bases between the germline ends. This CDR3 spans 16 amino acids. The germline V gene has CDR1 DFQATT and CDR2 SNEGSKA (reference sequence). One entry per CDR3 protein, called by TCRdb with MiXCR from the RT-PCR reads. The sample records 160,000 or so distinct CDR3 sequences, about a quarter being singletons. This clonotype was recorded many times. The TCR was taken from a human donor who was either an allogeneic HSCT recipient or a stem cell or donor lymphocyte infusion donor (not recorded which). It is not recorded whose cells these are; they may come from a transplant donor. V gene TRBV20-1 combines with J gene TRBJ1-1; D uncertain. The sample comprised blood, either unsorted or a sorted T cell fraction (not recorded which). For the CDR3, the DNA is TGCAGTGCAGACCCGAAAACCGACACAGTGAACACTGAAGCTTTCTTT. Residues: CSADPKTDTVNTEAFF.